The clone carrying this T cell receptor (beta chain) has more than one count but fewer than ten. As yet, its antigen is unknown. The CDR3 runs 13 residues. Per germline, CDR1 MNHNS and CDR2 SASEGT. V dropped 6 bases and J dropped 4; count of bases not matched to a gene: 4. The data derive from a study of vaccination and CD4 T cells after COVID-19. Study in general: As a positive control, some control cultures were given a CEFX pool, while others were given an HIV-1 Nef pool or no peptide. Study-wide points: Spike mono-reactivity was shown by 304 of 307 vaccine-specific clones in convalescent patients. Median SARS-CoV-2-reactive clonotypes rose from roughly 22 to 38, not significantly. Apart from involving relatively few convalescent patients, the work omitted early post-infection timepoints.

Treatment indicated: roughly 10-day PBMC culture with coronavirus spike peptide pools or control peptides (ViraFEST assay). Sequencing of DNA taken from cultured CD4+ T cells relied on the Oncomine TCR Beta short-read assay. TCRdb processed the PCR reads anew with MiXCR; each CDR3 protein has one entry. The sample gives roughly 12,000 distinct CDR3 sequences, approximately 46% of which show up once; 15% is in the top ten. Sequenced material: CD4+ T cells from blood, cultured in vitro. This chain connects TRBV6-1 to TRBJ1-2, with 8 bases matching TRBD1. The origin of this receptor is a human donor who had recovered from COVID-19. CDR3 amino acids: CASRGTGGYGYTF. CDR3 bases: TGTGCCAGCAGAGGAACAGGGGGCTATGGCTACACCTTC.